This passage covers 28 T cell receptor beta chains from one sample sequenced in a study of blood T cell repertoires in COVID-19 (dated by TCRdb to about 2020). Library construction relied on the immunoSEQ multiplex PCR assay. Drawn from immuneACCESS, this table holds only the in-frame rearrangements with V and J called that TCRdb kept. Clones are partly lost; checked studies trace under half to an unresolved V gene and leave the rest unexplained. For this sample there are about 280,000 clones; 75% to 90% appear just once. About 4.6% of the sample is in the top ten clones. Specimen: peripheral blood. The receptors were gathered from a man aged 35 to 55 with acute or convalescent COVID-19.

The chain combines TRBV12-5 with TRBJ1-2; D gene ambiguous. Germline loops: CDR1 LGHNT, CDR2 FRNRAP. The CDR3 spans 14 residues. The V end was cut by 2 bases, the J end by 6 bases, with 13 bases between. The CDR3: CASGLMSGLDGYTF. The CDR3, as DNA: TGTGCTAGTGGTTTGATGAGCGGGTTGGATGGCTACACCTTC.

The J gene is TRBJ1-2, the V gene TRBV3-1 (or the pseudogene TRBV3-2); 7 bases fit TRBD1. J lost 3 bases, V lost 1 base, and 5 bases had no gene match. The CDR3 is 15 residues long. Germline CDR1 LGHDT, CDR2 YNNKEL (reference sequence). The CDR3 is CASSQATGIHYGYTF. The CDR3 nucleotides read TGTGCCAGCAGCCAAGCGACAGGGATTCACTATGGCTACACCTTC.

This chain links TRBV6-5 with TRBJ1-4, with D unresolved. Germline V gives CDR1 MNHEY, CDR2 SVGAGI. V was pared by 3 bases and J by 3 bases, with 14 bases between. CDR3 length equals 16 residues. Here the CDR3 DNA reads TGTGCCAGCAGTTATGATACGGCCGCGGCTAATGAAAAACTGTTTTTT. This gives the protein CASSYDTAAANEKLFF.

J is TRBJ1-2 and V is TRBV6-6, with D perhaps TRBD1 (5 bases). Germline CDR1 reads MNHNY; CDR2 reads SVGAGI (reference sequence). V gave up 0 bases and J gave up 5 bases, with 10 bases separating them. This CDR3 has 14 amino acids. In nucleotides, the CDR3 is TGTGCCAGCAGTTACTCGGAGGGACCTTATGGCTACACCTTC. As protein: CASSYSEGPYGYTF.

The chain employs TRBV5-1 and TRBJ1-1; D gene uncertain. Trimming removed 2 bases at V and 0 bases at J, with 8 bases between. This CDR3 spans 14 amino acids. CDR1 is SGHRS and CDR2 is YFSETQ in the germline V gene. CDR3 amino acids: CASSFDTLNTEAFF. CDR3 nucleotide sequence: TGCGCCAGCAGCTTCGACACGTTGAACACTGAAGCTTTCTTT.

The CDR3 here is CAWDEGGGQPQHF. The CDR3 DNA is TGTGCCTGGGATGAGGGTGGAGGTCAGCCCCAGCATTTT. The chain joins TRBV30 to TRBJ1-5; D call uncertain. Germline CDR1 GTSNPN, CDR2 SVGIG (reference sequence). Trimming pared 5 bases from V and 6 bases from J, leaving 14 bases between. This CDR3 comprises 13 residues.

The table lists this clone with a few counts. The chain has TRBV7-3 and TRBJ1-1, with unresolved D. V lost 4 bases, J lost 1 base, and 7 bases lay in between. Per the germline V gene, CDR1 is SGHTA and CDR2 is FQGTGA. This CDR3 contains 13 residues. CDR3 coding DNA: TGTGCCAGCAGCTCAGACACGAACACTGAAGCTTTCTTT. It encodes CASSSDTNTEAFF.

The chain recombines TRBV3-1 (or the pseudogene TRBV3-2) with TRBJ1-3, with D possibly matching TRBD1 (5 bases). Germline loops: CDR1 LGHDT, CDR2 YNNKEL (reference sequence). The CDR3 covers 14 residues. V was cut by 6 bases and J by 4 bases, with 13 bases left in between. CDR3 residues: CASSTGSAGNTIYF. In DNA, the CDR3 is TGTGCCAGCAGTACAGGTTCAGCGGGAAACACCATATATTTT.

The chain recombines TRBV7-9 with TRBJ1-6; D is ambiguous. The germline V and J ends were trimmed by 3 bases and 7 bases, with 16 bases remaining between them. This CDR3 has 16 amino acids. Germline CDR1 SEHNR, CDR2 FQNEAQ (reference sequence). In nucleotides, the CDR3 is TGTGCCAGCAGCTTTCGCGGCGCGGGCCCCAATTCACCCCTCCACTTT. Protein: CASSFRGAGPNSPLHF. Combining the CDR3 with reference TRBV7-9 and TRBJ1-6 gives the whole variable domain DTGVSQNPRHKITKRGQNVTFRCDPISEHNRLYWYRQTLGQGPEFLTYFQNEAQLEKSRLLSDRFSAERPKGSFSTLEIQRTEQGDSAMYLCASSFRGAGPNSPLHFGNGTRLTVT.

The chain is built from TRBV18 and TRBJ2-7; 7 bases are a match to TRBD1. After removal of 0 bases from V and 6 bases from J, the junction contained 8 bases not matched to a gene. Germline V gene sequence: CDR1 KGHSH, CDR2 LQKENI. The CDR3 has 15 residues. The CDR3 DNA reads as TGTGCCAGCTCACCACCCTCCAGGGGGTTCGCCGAGCAGTACTTC. Protein: CASSPPSRGFAEQYF.

V gene TRBV11-3 combines with J gene TRBJ1-1; D call uncertain. Germline V CDR1 and CDR2: SGHNT, YENEEA. The CDR3 is made up of 13 amino acids. Trimming left V 5 bases short and J 1 base short, with 8 bases between. CDR3: CASSLTQNTEAFF. The CDR3 nucleotides read TGTGCCAGCAGCCTGACACAGAACACTGAAGCTTTCTTT.

The V call is TRBV11-2, the J call TRBJ2-7; TRBD2 might be the D (6 bases). Per germline, CDR1 SGHAT and CDR2 FQNNGV. Trimming took off 5 bases at V and 5 bases at J, with 19 bases between the two ends. This CDR3 has 15 residues. CDR3 sequence: CASSQFGGSIDEQYF. DNA of the CDR3: TGTGCCAGCAGCCAATTTGGGGGGTCTATCGACGAGCAGTACTTC.

The chain links TRBV6-6 to TRBJ2-7; 8 nucleotides line up with TRBD2. After removal of 8 bases from V and 2 bases from J, the junction contained 11 bases not matched to a gene. Germline CDR1 reads MNHNY; CDR2 reads SVGAGI (reference sequence). The CDR3 consists of 15 residues. For the CDR3, the DNA is TGTGCCAGCTCCCCCGGGAGGGGCTTTGCCTACGAGCAGTACTTC. This sequence encodes CASSPGRGFAYEQYF.

Only one count was recorded for this clone. The chain joins TRBV2 to TRBJ2-3; D is ambiguous. Germline V CDR1 and CDR2: SNHLY, FYNNEI. The V and J ends lost 4 bases and 9 bases respectively, with 17 bases between them. The CDR3 has 14 residues. The CDR3 sequence is CASSVMIFENTQYF. CDR3 nucleotides: TGTGCCAGCAGTGTAATGATCTTTGAGAACACGCAGTATTTT.

This clone was seen only once. This rearrangement joins TRBV5-1 to TRBJ2-3; tentative D call: TRBD2 (6 bases). The V end was cut by 0 bases, the J end by 5 bases, with 13 bases between. CDR1 and CDR2 from the germline V gene are SGHRS and YFSETQ. CDR3 length equals 15 residues. The CDR3 DNA is TGCGCCAGCAGCTTGGGGCTCCTGGGGGGAGATACGCAGTATTTT. Its protein product is CASSLGLLGGDTQYF.

The CDR3 here is CASSNRGTEAFF. In nucleotides, the CDR3 is TGTGCCAGCAGTAATCGGGGGACTGAAGCTTTCTTT. The chain uses TRBV27 and TRBJ1-1; perhaps TRBD1 as D (5 bases). With 5 bases removed from V and 5 bases from J, the gap between germline ends came to 9 bases. The V gene's germline CDR1 is MNHEY and CDR2 SMNVEV (reference sequence). The length of the CDR3 is 12 residues.

This clone has just a few counts. CDR3 amino acids: CASSFPRQGATFF. CDR3 nucleotides: TGTGCCAGCAGTTTCCCCCGACAGGGGGCGACTTTCTTT. The chain combines TRBV12-3 or TRBV12-4 with TRBJ1-1, with TRBD1 identical over 10 bases. Germline trimming cut 3 bases from V and 12 bases from J; bases unmatched to any gene: 7. The CDR3 is 13 amino acids.

This clone was seen a handful of times. The V and J genes are TRBV7-6 and TRBJ1-6, with D unresolved. CDR1 and CDR2 (germline): SGHVS, FNYEAQ. The ends were cut back, 1 base at V and 0 bases at J, with 4 bases in the middle. The CDR3 is 15 amino acids. This chain's CDR3 is CASSLGSSYNSPLHF. The CDR3 nucleotides are TGTGCCAGCAGCTTAGGGAGCTCCTATAATTCACCCCTCCACTTT. The full variable domain, completed using reference TRBV7-6 and TRBJ1-6, is GAGVSQSPRYKVTKRGQDVALRCDPISGHVSLYWYRQALGQGPEFLTYFNYEAQQDKSGLPNDRFSAERPEGSISTLTIQRTEQRDSAMYRCASSLGSSYNSPLHFGNGTRLTVT.

The gene calls are TRBV4-2 and TRBJ2-4; TRBD1 agrees at 7 bases. Losses at the gene ends were 0 bases for V and 4 bases for J; bases not matched to a gene: 6. CDR3 length equals 16 residues. Germline CDR1 LGHNA, CDR2 YNFKEQ. CDR3 loop: CASSQDRGRGKNIQYF. CDR3 sequence (DNA): TGTGCCAGCAGCCAAGACAGGGGGAGAGGGAAAAACATTCAGTACTTC.

CDR3 DNA: TGCGCCAGCAGCTTGGCCTCAGTTGGGGCCAACGTCCTGACTTTC. Translated: CASSLASVGANVLTF. V usage is TRBV5-1 and J usage is TRBJ2-6, with unresolved D. Trimming removed 0 bases from V and 3 bases from J, with 7 bases in between. This CDR3 has 15 amino acids. The germline V gene has CDR1 SGHRS and CDR2 YFSETQ.

The gene calls are TRBV7-8 and TRBJ2-7, with no clear D. Trimming cost V 5 bases and J 4 bases, with 6 bases left between them. This CDR3 spans 11 amino acids. Germline assignment: CDR1 SGHVS and CDR2 FQNEAQ. The chain's CDR3 is CASSIRYEQYF. The CDR3 DNA follows: TGTGCCAGCAGCATCCGGTACGAGCAGTACTTC.

This chain links TRBV7-2 with TRBJ1-1; 8 nucleotides agree with TRBD1. Germline trimming cut 5 bases from V and 0 bases from J; bases unmatched to any gene: 8. CDR1 SGHTA and CDR2 FQGNSA come from the germline V gene. The CDR3 runs to 16 residues. Here the CDR3 DNA reads TGTGCCAGCAGCCCACGACAGGGGTCTTTGAACACTGAAGCTTTCTTT. It specifies CASSPRQGSLNTEAFF.

The chain carries TRBV12-5 and TRBJ1-2; D is unclear. V was pared by 7 bases and J by 0 bases, with 3 bases between. CDR1 LGHNT and CDR2 FRNRAP come from the germline V gene. The CDR3 contains 11 residues. The CDR3 loop is CASASNYGYTF. The CDR3 DNA reads TGTGCTAGTGCATCTAACTATGGCTACACCTTC.

The chain joins TRBV4-1 to TRBJ2-7; a possible D gene is TRBD1 (6 bases). Germline CDR1 is MGHRA and CDR2 is YSYEKL. The length of the CDR3 is 16 residues. V lost 4 bases and J 5 bases, leaving 21 bases between the germline ends. Written as DNA, the CDR3 is TGCGCCAGCAGCCCAGGAATATCGGCAGGGGCCCACGAGCAGTACTTC. Protein: CASSPGISAGAHEQYF.

The chain uses TRBV5-1 and TRBJ1-1, with TRBD1 matching over 9 bases. Germline V CDR1 and CDR2: SGHRS, YFSETQ. The CDR3 consists of 15 residues. J was trimmed by 4 bases and V by 0 bases; bases with no gene match: 4. CDR3 DNA sequence: TGCGCCAGCAGCTTGGCGACAGGGGGGAGCACTGAAGCTTTCTTT. It specifies CASSLATGGSTEAFF.

The chain recombines TRBV12-3 or TRBV12-4 with TRBJ2-2; D might be TRBD2 (5 bases). The CDR3 loop spans 11 amino acids. V lost 7 bases and J 7 bases, leaving 7 bases between the germline ends. CDR3 amino acids: CASMAGGELFF. CDR3 nucleotide sequence: TGTGCCAGCATGGCGGGCGGGGAGCTGTTTTTT.

This chain links TRBV6-1 with TRBJ1-1; D is unclear. Germline V gene lookup returns CDR1 MNHNS and CDR2 SASEGT. V dropped 2 bases and J dropped 6 bases, with 7 bases sitting between them. The CDR3 consists of 12 residues. The CDR3 protein is CASSEWAPEAFF. The CDR3 region has the DNA TGTGCCAGCAGTGAATGGGCGCCTGAAGCTTTCTTT.

The rearrangement uses TRBV10-3 and TRBJ2-3; 8 nucleotides line up with TRBD1. V lost 5 bases to trimming and J lost 2 bases; unmatched junction nucleotides: 3. The CDR3 length is 14 residues. Germline V lookup: CDR1 ENHRY, CDR2 SYGVKD. The CDR3 loop is CAISKTGVTDTQYF. Written as DNA, the CDR3 is TGTGCCATCAGTAAGACAGGGGTCACAGATACGCAGTATTTT.